These 13 T cell receptor beta chains were all obtained from the same sample, sequenced in a study of shared clonotypes between healthy human individuals. Clones were sequenced by immunoSEQ multiplex PCR, and TCRdb holds only the in-frame ones, with some missing. The sample has a few million clones; approximately 93% are singletons. The sequenced sample was naive CD4+ T cells from PBMCs. Subset given: CD45RA+ positively selected. The receptor source for this set is a man in his late teens or twenties in good health. Some clones in this sample may be carry-over from other donors' samples.

The chain recombines TRBV5-4 with TRBJ2-3; D perhaps matches TRBD2 (6 bases). This CDR3 has 15 residues. The germline V gene encodes CDR1 SGHNT and CDR2 YYREEE (reference sequence). The V end was cut by 5 bases, the J end by 0 bases, with 13 bases between. The CDR3 is CASRLARRSTDTQYF. The CDR3 coding sequence is TGTGCCAGCAGGCTAGCGCGTCGGAGCACAGATACGCAGTATTTT.

The genes are TRBV5-1 and TRBJ1-4; no clear D. There are 15 residues in the CDR3. Looked up from germline, CDR1 is SGHRS and CDR2 is YFSETQ. Between the trimmed V and J ends, which lost 0 bases and 8 bases, there was a span of 14 bases. CDR3 bases: TGCGCCAGCAGCTTGGCCGTGGGGTATGAAGAAAAACTGTTTTTT. It specifies CASSLAVGYEEKLFF.

Notes on this clone: This sample includes further DNA sequences coding for the same CDR3. The chain has TRBV2 and TRBJ1-1, with D perhaps TRBD1 (6 bases). Trimming left V 3 bases short and J 2 bases short, with 10 bases between. CDR3 size: 14 residues. In germline, CDR1 is SNHLY, CDR2 FYNNEI. The CDR3, as DNA: TGTGCCAGCAGTGAGCAGGGGTCAAACACTGAAGCTTTCTTT. Translating it yields CASSEQGSNTEAFF.

V usage is TRBV4-2 and J usage is TRBJ1-2; TRBD1 matches 8 bases. V lost 5 bases and J lost 8; bases outside the gene matches: 4. The CDR3 has 12 amino acids. Germline CDR1 LGHNA, CDR2 YNFKEQ. CDR3 sequence reads: CASSGDRQGYTF. DNA for the CDR3: TGTGCCAGCAGCGGGGACAGGCAAGGCTACACCTTC.

The chain links TRBV7-9 to TRBJ1-2, with a tentative D call TRBD1 (6 bases). The CDR3 contains 14 residues. The germline V gene has CDR1 SEHNR and CDR2 FQNEAQ (reference sequence). V was cut by 4 bases and J by 6 bases, with 15 bases left in between. The CDR3 DNA sequence: TGTGCCAGCAGCTCATACAAGGGGGTCAATGGCTACACCTTC. Residues: CASSSYKGVNGYTF.

The table lists this clone with a count of one. This chain joins TRBV7-3 and TRBJ2-7, with TRBD2 identical over 8 bases. Germline lookup yields CDR1 SGHTA and CDR2 FQGTGA. Trimming removed 7 bases from V and 9 bases from J; junction bases left unmatched: 8. CDR3 length: 12 residues. The CDR3 DNA reads as TGTGCCAGCACCCCGGGACTAGGAGGGCAGTACTTC. Amino acid sequence: CASTPGLGGQYF. Variable domain in full (rest from reference TRBV7-3 and TRBJ2-7): GAGVSQTPSNKVTEKGKYVELRCDPISGHTALYWYRQSLGQGPEFLIYFQGTGAADDSGLPNDRFFAVRPEGSVSTLKIQRTERGDSAVYLCASTPGLGGQYFGPGTRLTVT.

The chain combines TRBV5-1 with TRBJ1-1; 11 bases are shared with TRBD1. CDR3 size: 18 residues. Germline V CDR1 and CDR2: SGHRS, YFSETQ. The V gene end was trimmed by 4 bases and the J gene end by 0 bases; junction bases not matched to a gene: 11. CDR3 loop: CASSQEGTGGSVNTEAFF. The CDR3 region has the DNA TGCGCCAGCAGCCAAGAAGGGACAGGGGGTTCAGTGAACACTGAAGCTTTCTTT.

In DNA, the CDR3 is TGTGCCAGCTCACCACCGGGCAGGGTAGGCTACGAGCAGTACTTC. Its translation: CASSPPGRVGYEQYF. The V gene is TRBV18, the J gene TRBJ2-7; possible D gene TRBD1, 5 bases. The CDR3 is 15 residues long. The V gene's germline CDR1 is KGHSH and CDR2 LQKENI. V was cut by 0 bases and J by 3 bases, with 12 bases left in between.

V gene TRBV2 combines with J gene TRBJ1-1; 7 bases are a match to TRBD1. V gave up 7 bases and J gave up 0 bases; unmatched junction bases: 5. Germline V gene sequence: CDR1 SNHLY, CDR2 FYNNEI. This CDR3 region has 14 residues. The CDR3 loop reads CASTDRRVNTEAFF. The CDR3 DNA reads as TGTGCCAGCACGGACAGGAGAGTGAACACTGAAGCTTTCTTT.

CDR3 sequence: CASNSGQGGNYGYTF. The CDR3 bases are TGTGCCAGTAACTCCGGACAGGGCGGGAATTATGGCTACACCTTC. The gene calls are TRBV19 and TRBJ1-2; TRBD1 aligns across 8 bases. V was clipped by 7 bases and J by 5 bases; unmatched bases: 12. CDR1 and CDR2 from the germline V gene are LNHDA and SQIVND (reference sequence). The CDR3 has 15 amino acids.

CDR3 DNA sequence: TGTGCCAGCACCTTGAACAGGGGGGGAAACACCATATATTTT. This gives the protein CASTLNRGGNTIYF. The chain combines TRBV25-1 with TRBJ1-3, with 8 bases identical to TRBD1. V shed 7 bases and J 4 bases; nucleotides not matched to a gene: 6. The CDR3 runs 14 residues. Germline V gene sequence: CDR1 MGHDK, CDR2 SYGVNS.

The V call is TRBV28, the J call TRBJ2-7; 9 positions match TRBD1. Germline assignment: CDR1 MDHEN and CDR2 SYDVKM. The V gene end was trimmed by 6 bases and the J gene end by 3 bases; junction bases not matched to a gene: 6. The CDR3 covers 14 residues. Here the CDR3 DNA reads TGTGCCAGCAGAACAACAGGGGGCAGCTACGAGCAGTACTTC. Its translation is CASRTTGGSYEQYF.

On this clone itself: Other DNA variants within this sample encode the same CDR3. V and J are TRBV9 and TRBJ1-1; no reliable D call. V lost 2 bases and J lost 1, with 9 bases in between. This CDR3 region has 14 residues. In germline, CDR1 is SGDLS, CDR2 YYNGEE. Here the CDR3 DNA reads TGTGCCAGCAGCGTGACCGGCGAGAACACTGAAGCTTTCTTT. Translated, it gives CASSVTGENTEAFF.